Shown below are 20 T cell receptor beta chains from a single sample sequenced in a study of OX40 agonist ivuxolimab in advanced cancers. Sequencing used immunoSEQ multiplex PCR; TCRdb keeps in-frame clones, though not all of them. The table records roughly 86,000 clones, 92% of them present only once. The input for sequencing was CD4+ or CD8+ T cells sorted from blood, taken in a trial of the OX40 agonist ivuxolimab. The receptors come from an adult with an advanced solid tumor such as melanoma, head and neck, liver or kidney cancer.

The chain carries TRBV19 and TRBJ1-5, with D maybe TRBD1 (6 bases). The V gene's germline CDR1 is LNHDA and CDR2 SQIVND (reference sequence). This CDR3 is built from 11 residues. With 6 bases removed from V and 10 bases from J, the gap between germline ends came to 10 bases. The CDR3 reads CASRKGGPQHF. The CDR3 DNA follows: TGTGCCAGTAGAAAAGGGGGACCCCAGCATTTT. Variable domain in full (rest from reference TRBV19 and TRBJ1-5): DGGITQSPKYLFRKEGQNVTLSCEQNLNHDAMYWYRQDPGQGLRLIYYSQIVNDFQKGDIAEGYSVSREKKESFPLTVTSAQKNPTAFYLCASRKGGPQHFGDGTRLSIL.

This clone was detected a few times. V gene TRBV6-1 combines with J gene TRBJ2-3; tentatively, D is TRBD2 (6 bases). The V end lost 6 bases, the J end lost 5 bases, and 18 bases lay between the germline ends. The CDR3 runs to 15 residues. Germline CDR1 reads MNHNS; CDR2 reads SASEGT. In DNA form, the CDR3 reads TGTGCCAGCAGCCATCGTGTCGGGGGTGGAGATACGCAGTATTTT. It encodes CASSHRVGGGDTQYF.

J is TRBJ1-1 and V is TRBV5-4; a possible D gene is TRBD1 (5 bases). Looked up from germline, CDR1 is SGHNT and CDR2 is YYREEE (reference sequence). This CDR3 has 13 residues. Trimming stripped 3 bases from V and 1 base from J, with 7 bases between. DNA for the CDR3: TGTGCCAGCAGCTGGGGCCAGAACACTGAAGCTTTCTTT. This sequence encodes CASSWGQNTEAFF.

The chain carries TRBV2 and TRBJ2-1; 16 nucleotides agree with TRBD2. V dropped 5 bases and J dropped 15; count of bases not matched to a gene: 10. The CDR3 contains 15 residues. Germline CDR1 SNHLY, CDR2 FYNNEI. The CDR3 here is CASSPGTSGRAGTFF. The DNA for the CDR3 is TGTGCCAGCAGTCCCGGGACTAGCGGGAGGGCGGGGACGTTCTTC. The whole variable domain, filled in from reference TRBV2 and TRBJ2-1, reads EPEVTQTPSHQVTQMGQEVILRCVPISNHLYFYWYRQILGQKVEFLVSFYNNEISEKSEIFDDQFSVERPDGSNFTLKIRSTKLEDSAMYFCASSPGTSGRAGTFFGPGTRLTVL.

The chain has TRBV5-4 and TRBJ2-7; D not certain. Trimming shortened V by 1 base and J by 7 bases, and 9 bases separated the two germline ends. Germline assignment: CDR1 SGHNT and CDR2 YYREEE (reference sequence). CDR3 size: 12 residues. The CDR3 region has the DNA TGTGCCAGCAGCTTGATTTTCGGGGAGCAGTACTTC. Its translation is CASSLIFGEQYF.

The rearrangement links TRBV5-1 to TRBJ2-5, with 8 nucleotides matching TRBD2. Germline V lookup: CDR1 SGHRS, CDR2 YFSETQ. The V and J ends lost 1 base and 5 bases, in that order; junction bases with no gene match: 7. The CDR3 sequence is 15 residues long. The CDR3 nucleotides are TGCGCCAGCAGCTTGACGGGGGGGCCGGGCGAGACCCAGTACTTC. Amino acids: CASSLTGGPGETQYF. The full variable domain, rest sourced from reference TRBV5-1 and TRBJ2-5, is KAGVTQTPRYLIKTRGQQVTLSCSPISGHRSVSWYQQTPGQGLQFLFEYFSETQRNKGNFPGRFSGRQFSNSRSEMNVSTLELGDSALYLCASSLTGGPGETQYFGPGTRLLVL.

The chain joins TRBV6-5 to TRBJ1-1, with 7 bases lining up with TRBD1. J lost 3 bases, V lost 5 bases, and 6 bases had no gene match. Germline CDR1 is MNHEY and CDR2 is SVGAGI. This CDR3 region has 14 residues. The CDR3 DNA follows: TGTGCCAGCAGTACCAGACAGGGTTACACTGAAGCTTTCTTT. Amino acid sequence: CASSTRQGYTEAFF.

The rearrangement joins TRBV7-8 to TRBJ1-5; perhaps TRBD1 as D (5 bases). This CDR3 contains 15 residues. V was clipped by 0 bases and J by 3 bases, with 9 bases between them. Germline assignment: CDR1 SGHVS and CDR2 FQNEAQ. CDR3 bases: TGTGCCAGCAGCTTAGCGCACGGGGCCAATCAGCCCCAGCATTTT. Protein sequence: CASSLAHGANQPQHF.

The genes are TRBV9 and TRBJ2-5; D is ambiguous. The germline V and J ends were trimmed by 2 bases and 3 bases, with 8 bases remaining between them. CDR1 SGDLS and CDR2 YYNGEE come from the germline V gene. The CDR3 is 13 residues long. The DNA for the CDR3 is TGTGCCAGCAGCGTGGGCAGAGAAGAGACCCAGTACTTC. This gives the protein CASSVGREETQYF.

V gene TRBV7-9 combines with J gene TRBJ1-6, with TRBD1 matching over 7 bases. Germline CDR1 and CDR2: SEHNR and FQNEAQ (reference sequence). The trim removed 2 bases at V and 7 bases at J, leaving 2 bases unmatched. CDR3 length: 14 residues. The CDR3 DNA sequence: TGTGCCAGCAGCTTACTCAGGGGGAATTCACCCCTCCACTTT. It encodes CASSLLRGNSPLHF.

The chain combines TRBV11-2 with TRBJ1-1, with TRBD1 matching 8 bases. Looked up from germline, CDR1 is SGHAT and CDR2 is FQNNGV. The CDR3 runs 14 residues. The V and J ends lost 2 bases and 3 bases, in that order; junction bases with no gene match: 2. The CDR3 region has the DNA TGTGCCAGCAGCTTACAGGGGGCCCACACTGAAGCTTTCTTT. Residues: CASSLQGAHTEAFF.

The chain links TRBV5-6 to TRBJ2-7, with D tentatively TRBD1 (6 bases). The CDR3 sequence is 13 residues long. V lost 2 bases to trimming and J lost 4 bases, with 10 bases between them. Germline V lookup: CDR1 SGHDT, CDR2 YYEEEE. CDR3 region: CASSFIQGYEQYF. CDR3 nucleotides: TGTGCCAGCAGCTTCATACAGGGATACGAGCAGTACTTC.

V is TRBV5-1 and J is TRBJ2-3; D call uncertain. There are 14 residues in the CDR3. Germline V CDR1 and CDR2: SGHRS, YFSETQ. The V end was cut by 2 bases, the J end by 6 bases, with 13 bases between. The chain's CDR3 is CASSLIPPPDTQYF. Written as DNA, the CDR3 is TGCGCCAGCAGCTTAATCCCACCGCCGGATACGCAGTATTTT.

The chain has TRBV7-9 and TRBJ2-5; the D call may be TRBD1 or TRBD2 (5 bases each). The J call may be in error: the DNA end matches TRBJ2-7 better. CDR3 length: 16 amino acids. Germline CDR1 is SEHNR and CDR2 is FQNEAQ (reference sequence). DNA of the CDR3: TGTGCCAGCAGCAAACGGGACGGCCTGGACTTACGCGAGCAGTACTTC. Encoded protein: CASSKRDGLDLREQYF.

The rearrangement joins TRBV6-1 to TRBJ1-5; D is ambiguous. CDR1 MNHNS and CDR2 SASEGT come from the germline V gene. The CDR3 is made up of 13 amino acids. V was pared by 1 base and J by 3 bases, with 4 bases between. The CDR3 coding sequence is TGTGCCAGCAGTGAAGGGTCCAATCAGCCCCAGCATTTT. This codes for CASSEGSNQPQHF.

CDR3 loop: CASGAGQASNQPQHF. In DNA, the CDR3 is TGTGCTAGTGGCGCCGGGCAGGCCAGCAATCAGCCCCAGCATTTT. The rearrangement links TRBV12-5 to TRBJ1-5; D is uncertain. The germline V gene encodes CDR1 LGHNT and CDR2 FRNRAP. CDR3 size: 15 residues. The V gene lost 6 bases and the J gene lost 1 base, with 13 bases spanning the gap.

The chain recombines TRBV2 with TRBJ2-5; D is unclear. This CDR3 is built from 14 residues. With 3 bases removed from V and 2 bases from J, the gap between germline ends came to 10 bases. Per germline, CDR1 SNHLY and CDR2 FYNNEI. The chain's CDR3 is CASSEGPRQETQYF. The CDR3, as DNA: TGTGCCAGCAGTGAGGGTCCAAGACAAGAGACCCAGTACTTC.

The chain has TRBV5-1 and TRBJ1-1, with D maybe TRBD1 (5 bases). This CDR3 contains 13 residues. Between the trimmed V and J ends, which lost 4 bases and 5 bases, there was a span of 12 bases. Germline V gives CDR1 SGHRS, CDR2 YFSETQ. In DNA form, the CDR3 reads TGCGCCAGCAGCCGGACGGGGGGGACTGAAGCTTTCTTT. The encoded protein is CASSRTGGTEAFF.

V and J are TRBV30 and TRBJ1-3, with D unresolved. CDR3 size: 11 residues. The V and J ends lost 3 bases and 3 bases respectively, with 3 bases between them. Germline CDR1 is GTSNPN and CDR2 is SVGIG (reference sequence). The CDR3 DNA sequence: TGTGCCTGGAGCCGTGGAAACACCATATATTTT. Translating it yields CAWSRGNTIYF.

V and J are TRBV5-6 and TRBJ1-1; no firm D call. Germline V gives CDR1 SGHDT, CDR2 YYEEEE. The germline V and J ends were trimmed by 2 bases and 3 bases, with 11 bases remaining between them. CDR3 size: 14 residues. CDR3 loop: CASSFGVRDTEAFF. The CDR3 DNA sequence: TGTGCCAGCAGCTTCGGAGTTAGGGACACTGAAGCTTTCTTT.